The present entry profiles one TCR beta chain with its context. This sample was included in a study of blood T cell repertoires in COVID-19. Germline V CDR1 and CDR2: MNHNY, SVGAGI (reference sequence). V was clipped by 4 bases and J by 3 bases, with 16 bases between them. The CDR3 has 16 residues. Clones were sequenced by immunoSEQ multiplex PCR, and TCRdb holds only the in-frame ones, with some missing. The sample has around 87,000 clones, 90% seen once; the top ten hold approximately 1.6%. The receptor's source is a human donor with active COVID-19. The donor label of this sample is uncertain. The material sequenced was peripheral blood. V and J are TRBV6-6 and TRBJ1-5, with D perhaps TRBD1 (5 bases). The CDR3: CASSFPTELNNQPQHF. The CDR3, as DNA: TGTGCCAGCAGTTTCCCGACAGAACTGAACAATCAGCCCCAGCATTTT.